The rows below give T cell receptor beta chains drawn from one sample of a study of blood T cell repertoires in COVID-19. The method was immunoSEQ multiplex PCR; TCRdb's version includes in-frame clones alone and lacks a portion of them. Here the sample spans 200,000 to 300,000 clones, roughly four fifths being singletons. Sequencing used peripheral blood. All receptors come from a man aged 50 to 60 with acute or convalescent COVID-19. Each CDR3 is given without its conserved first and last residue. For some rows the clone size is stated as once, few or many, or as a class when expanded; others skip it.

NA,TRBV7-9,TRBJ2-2,ASGLAGAVGELF
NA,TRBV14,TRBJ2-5,ASSQVVGETQY
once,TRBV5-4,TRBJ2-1,ASSMDTRNNEQF
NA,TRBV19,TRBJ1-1,ASSSQPTGVEVGAF
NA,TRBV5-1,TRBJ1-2,ASSFRQGFNYGYT
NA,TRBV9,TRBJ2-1,ASSVLAGSYNEQF
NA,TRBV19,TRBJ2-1,ASRPTGGPSSYNEQF
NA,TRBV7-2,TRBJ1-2,ASSLLGRGRGYT
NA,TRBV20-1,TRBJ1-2,SARDRSNYGYT
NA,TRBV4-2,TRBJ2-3,ASSPTSGTLTDTQY
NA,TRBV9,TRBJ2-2,ASSADRGSNTGELF
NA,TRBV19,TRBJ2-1,ASKRTRSSYNEQF
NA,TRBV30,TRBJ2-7,AWSLAGRFLYEQY
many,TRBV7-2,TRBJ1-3,ASSFSGTVQTAGNTIY
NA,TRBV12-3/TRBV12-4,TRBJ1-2,ASTRGRGYGYT
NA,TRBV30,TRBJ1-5,AWSVRGQPQH
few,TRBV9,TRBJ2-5,ASSVAGGRLETQY
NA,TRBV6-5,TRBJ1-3,ASSPRLVSGNTIY
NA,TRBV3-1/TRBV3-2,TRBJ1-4,ASSPKTGGGPNEKLF
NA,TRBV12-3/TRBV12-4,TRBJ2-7,ASSRTVGLEQY
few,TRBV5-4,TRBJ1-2,ASSLPPYRGDYGYT
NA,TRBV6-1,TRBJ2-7,ASSEPGLAGYEQY
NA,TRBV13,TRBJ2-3,ASSLGLAGRGDTQY
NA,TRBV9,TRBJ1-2,ASSVERTGANYGYT
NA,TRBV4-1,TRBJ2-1,ASAGEDEQF
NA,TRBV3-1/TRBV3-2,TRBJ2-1,ASSQATAGGSEQF
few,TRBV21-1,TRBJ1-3,ASSRGPISGNTIY
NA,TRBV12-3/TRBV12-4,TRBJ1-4,ASSPRVEKLF
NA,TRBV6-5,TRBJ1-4,ASAGSATNEKLF
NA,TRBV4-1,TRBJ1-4,ASSQSGDNEKLF
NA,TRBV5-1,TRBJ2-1,ARTTERGHNEQF
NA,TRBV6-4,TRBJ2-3,ASSTGTSRTDTQY
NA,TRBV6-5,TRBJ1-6,ASRRQANNSPLH
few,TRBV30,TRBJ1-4,AWSVPARGPGKLF
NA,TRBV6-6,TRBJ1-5,ASRYSNQPQH
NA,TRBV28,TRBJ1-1,ASSLAVVAF
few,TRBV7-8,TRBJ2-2,ASSFVGSTGELF
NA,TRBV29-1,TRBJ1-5,SVGDRGHNQPQH
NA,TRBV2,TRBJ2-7,ASTAGGKYEQY
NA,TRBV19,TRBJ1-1,ASSIDRVANTEAF
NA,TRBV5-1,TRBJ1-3,ASSLAPTGGLSGNTIY
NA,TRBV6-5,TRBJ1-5,ASQTGHNQPQH
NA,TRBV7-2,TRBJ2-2,ASSPRLAGGTNTGELF
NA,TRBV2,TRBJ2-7,ASQLAGDYEQY
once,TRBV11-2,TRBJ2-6,ASSWTGTGVGANVLT
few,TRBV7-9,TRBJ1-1,ASSLAGALRMNTEAF
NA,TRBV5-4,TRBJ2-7,ASSWGHRAYEQY
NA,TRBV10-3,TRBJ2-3,AISEAGTGKPDTQY
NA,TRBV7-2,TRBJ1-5,ASSQGSTNQPQH
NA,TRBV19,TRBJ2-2,ASSIQGEAGELF